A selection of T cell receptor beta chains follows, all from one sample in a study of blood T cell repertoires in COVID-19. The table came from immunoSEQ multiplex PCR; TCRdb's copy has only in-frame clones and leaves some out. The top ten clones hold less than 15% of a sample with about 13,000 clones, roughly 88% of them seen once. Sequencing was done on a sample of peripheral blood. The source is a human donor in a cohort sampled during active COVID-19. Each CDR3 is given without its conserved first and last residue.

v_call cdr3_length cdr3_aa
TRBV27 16 ASNAYAYGQGENNEQF
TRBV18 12 ASSFNRDSYEQY
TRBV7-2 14 ASSFGLAGGHNEQF
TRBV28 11 ASSLKQLRGYT
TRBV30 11 AWRDRGHLPQY
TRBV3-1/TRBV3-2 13 ASSPRAGGWNEQF
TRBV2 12 ASLSGKRNQPQH
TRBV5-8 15 ASSWGQGAGEGTEAF
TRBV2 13 ASRGDTSGANVLT
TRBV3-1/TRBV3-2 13 ASSPTGPLYNEQF
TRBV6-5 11 ATWTSGLYEQY
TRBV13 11 ASSRPGGHEQY
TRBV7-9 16 ASSQPGQGVVGANVLT
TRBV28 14 ASSNPNDRLQETQY
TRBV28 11 ASVGQGARVAF
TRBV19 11 ASSIKGLYGYT
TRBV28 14 ASSPPGQLTDHGYT
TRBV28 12 ASIHSYSYNEQF
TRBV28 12 ASTATGEHNEQF
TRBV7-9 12 ASSPGGSNSPLH
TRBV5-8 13 ASSLGFGSGNTIY
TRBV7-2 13 ASRVTGGPFNEQF
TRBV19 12 ASSMGQGGYEQY
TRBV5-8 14 ASSFLSTGTGGGYT
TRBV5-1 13 ASSGSGTYSEKLF
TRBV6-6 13 ASSDVTGGKDEQF
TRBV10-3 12 AISESEGTDTQY
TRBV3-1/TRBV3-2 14 ASSPGTSGRQDTQY
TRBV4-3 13 ASSQVNREGTEAF
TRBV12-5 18 ASGLAREWTSGGLLNEQF
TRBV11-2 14 ASSLGAGARQETQY
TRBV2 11 ASRIAGGDEQF
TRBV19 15 ASSFGLGEASTGELF
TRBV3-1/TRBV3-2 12 ASSQVIGSTEAF
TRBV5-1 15 ASSLTPPETLTGELF
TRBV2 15 ASRFVTGLIRGDEQF
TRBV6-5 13 ASSYSRQGTTEAF
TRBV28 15 ASSLAGLAGDKETQY
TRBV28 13 ASSFPQGLNYGYT
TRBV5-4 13 ASSGSTGDNEKLF
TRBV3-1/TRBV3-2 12 ASSQGQSSYEQY
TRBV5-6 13 ASSLGPGTGQPQH
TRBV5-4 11 ASSRDNSEKLF
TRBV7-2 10 ASSFTNQPQH